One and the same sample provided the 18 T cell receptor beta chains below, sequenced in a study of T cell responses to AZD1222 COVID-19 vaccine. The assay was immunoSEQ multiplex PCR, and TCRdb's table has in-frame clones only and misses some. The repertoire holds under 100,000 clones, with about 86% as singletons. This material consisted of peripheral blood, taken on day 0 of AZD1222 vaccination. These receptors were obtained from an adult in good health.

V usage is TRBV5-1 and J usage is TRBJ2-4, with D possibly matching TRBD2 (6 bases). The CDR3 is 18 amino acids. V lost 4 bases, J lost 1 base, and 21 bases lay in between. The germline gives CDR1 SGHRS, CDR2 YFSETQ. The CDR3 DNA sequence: TGCGCCAGCAGCCCGGTTGAGCCCGGGGGACGCGCCAAAAACATTCAGTACTTC. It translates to CASSPVEPGGRAKNIQYF.

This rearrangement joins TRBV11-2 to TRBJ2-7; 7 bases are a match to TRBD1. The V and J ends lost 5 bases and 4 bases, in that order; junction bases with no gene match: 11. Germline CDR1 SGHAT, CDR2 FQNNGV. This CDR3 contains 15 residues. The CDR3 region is CASSGMTGRLYEQYF. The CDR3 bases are TGTGCCAGCAGCGGAATGACAGGGCGGCTTTACGAGCAGTACTTC.

The CDR3 DNA follows: TGTGCCAGCCGAGGAGGGACTGAAGCTTTCTTT. This codes for CASRGGTEAFF. The chain carries TRBV5-8 and TRBJ1-1; D ambiguous. Trimming took off 7 bases at V and 5 bases at J, with 9 bases between the two ends. The CDR3 length is 11 residues. Looked up from germline, CDR1 is SGHTS and CDR2 is YDEGEE.

CDR3 loop: CATSAPKAGGSSYNEQFF. Here the CDR3 DNA reads TGTGCCACCAGTGCACCCAAGGCGGGCGGGAGCTCCTACAATGAGCAGTTCTTC. The genes are TRBV24-1 and TRBJ2-1; 7 bases fit TRBD2. Germline V CDR1 and CDR2: KGHDR, SFDVKD. This CDR3 has 18 residues. Germline trimming cut 5 bases from V and 0 bases from J; bases unmatched to any gene: 12.

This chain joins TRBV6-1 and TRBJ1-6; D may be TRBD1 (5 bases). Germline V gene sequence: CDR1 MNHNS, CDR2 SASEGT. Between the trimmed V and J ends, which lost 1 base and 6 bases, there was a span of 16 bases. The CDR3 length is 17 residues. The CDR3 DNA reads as TGTGCCAGCAGTGAAGTGAAAGGAATAGGGGTTAATTCACCCCTCCACTTT. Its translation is CASSEVKGIGVNSPLHF.

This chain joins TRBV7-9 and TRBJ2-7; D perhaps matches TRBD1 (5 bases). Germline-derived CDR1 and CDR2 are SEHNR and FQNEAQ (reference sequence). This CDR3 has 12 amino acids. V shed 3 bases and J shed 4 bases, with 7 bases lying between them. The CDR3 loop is CASSFSGYEQYF. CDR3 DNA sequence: TGTGCCAGCAGCTTTTCAGGGTACGAGCAGTACTTC. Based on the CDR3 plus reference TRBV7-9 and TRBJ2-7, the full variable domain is DTGVSQNPRHKITKRGQNVTFRCDPISEHNRLYWYRQTLGQGPEFLTYFQNEAQLEKSRLLSDRFSAERPKGSFSTLEIQRTEQGDSAMYLCASSFSGYEQYFGPGTRLTVT.

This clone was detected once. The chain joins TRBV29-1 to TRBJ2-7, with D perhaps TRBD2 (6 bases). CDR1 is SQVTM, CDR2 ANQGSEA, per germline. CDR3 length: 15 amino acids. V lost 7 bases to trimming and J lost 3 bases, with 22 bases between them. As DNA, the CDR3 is TGCAGCGCTAAACTCGGATCTAGCGCTTACTACGAGCAGTACTTC. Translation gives CSAKLGSSAYYEQYF.

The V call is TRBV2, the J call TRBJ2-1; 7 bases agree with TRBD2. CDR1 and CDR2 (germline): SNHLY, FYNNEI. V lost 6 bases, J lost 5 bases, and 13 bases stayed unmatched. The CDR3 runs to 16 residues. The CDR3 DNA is TGTGCCAGCAGGACCCGGGTAGCGGGCGGGAACAATGAGCAGTTCTTC. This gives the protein CASRTRVAGGNNEQFF.

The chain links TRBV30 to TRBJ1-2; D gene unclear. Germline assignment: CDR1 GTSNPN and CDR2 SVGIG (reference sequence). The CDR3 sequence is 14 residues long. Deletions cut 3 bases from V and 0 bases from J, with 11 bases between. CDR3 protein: CAWSRFGANYGYTF. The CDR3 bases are TGTGCCTGGAGCCGGTTTGGGGCTAACTATGGCTACACCTTC. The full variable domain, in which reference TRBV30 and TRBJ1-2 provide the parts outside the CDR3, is SQTIHQWPATLVQPVGSPLSLECTVEGTSNPNLYWYRQAAGRGLQLLFYSVGIGQISSEVPQNLSASRPQDRQFILSSKKLLLSDSGFYLCAWSRFGANYGYTFGSGTRLTVV.

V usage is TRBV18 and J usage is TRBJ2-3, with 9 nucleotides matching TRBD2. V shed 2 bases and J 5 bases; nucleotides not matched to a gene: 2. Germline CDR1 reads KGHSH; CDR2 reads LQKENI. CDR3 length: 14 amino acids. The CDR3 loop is CASSPERGVDTQYF. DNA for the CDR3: TGTGCCAGCTCACCAGAGCGGGGGGTAGATACGCAGTATTTT.

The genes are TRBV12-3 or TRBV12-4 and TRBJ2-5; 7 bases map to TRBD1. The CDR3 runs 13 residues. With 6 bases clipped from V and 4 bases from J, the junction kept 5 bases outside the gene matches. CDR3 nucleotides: TGTGCCAGCAGCTACACAGGGGCAGAGACCCAGTACTTC. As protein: CASSYTGAETQYF.

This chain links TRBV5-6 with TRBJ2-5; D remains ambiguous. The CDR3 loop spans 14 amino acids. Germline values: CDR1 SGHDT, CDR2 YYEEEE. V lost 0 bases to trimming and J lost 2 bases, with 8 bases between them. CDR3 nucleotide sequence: TGTGCCAGCAGCTTGGGGACGAGGCAAGAGACCCAGTACTTC. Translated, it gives CASSLGTRQETQYF.

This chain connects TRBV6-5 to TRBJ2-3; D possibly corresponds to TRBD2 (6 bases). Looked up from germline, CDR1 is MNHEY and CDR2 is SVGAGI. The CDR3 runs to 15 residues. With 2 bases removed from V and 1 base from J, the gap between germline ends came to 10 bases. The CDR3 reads CASSYGLAGTDTQYF. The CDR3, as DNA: TGTGCCAGCAGTTACGGGTTAGCGGGCACAGATACGCAGTATTTT.

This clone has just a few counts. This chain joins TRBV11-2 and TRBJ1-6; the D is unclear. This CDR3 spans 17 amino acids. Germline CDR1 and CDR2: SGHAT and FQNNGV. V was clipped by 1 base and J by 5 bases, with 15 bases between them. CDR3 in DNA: TGTGCCAGCAGCTTAGGTTTTGGCGGGCAGGATAATTCACCCCTCCACTTT. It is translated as CASSLGFGGQDNSPLHF.

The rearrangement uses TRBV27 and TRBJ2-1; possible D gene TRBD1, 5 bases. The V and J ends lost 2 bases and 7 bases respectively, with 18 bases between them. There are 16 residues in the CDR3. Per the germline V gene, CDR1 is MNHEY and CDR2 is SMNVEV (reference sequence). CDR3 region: CASSLDGARAPNEQFF. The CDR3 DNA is TGTGCCAGCAGTTTAGATGGGGCCCGGGCGCCGAATGAGCAGTTCTTC.

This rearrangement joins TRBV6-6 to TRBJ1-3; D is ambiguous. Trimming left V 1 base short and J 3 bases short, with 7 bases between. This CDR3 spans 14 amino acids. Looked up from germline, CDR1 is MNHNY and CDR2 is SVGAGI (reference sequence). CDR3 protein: CASSYYGLGNTIYF. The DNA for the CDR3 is TGTGCCAGCAGTTACTACGGTCTTGGAAACACCATATATTTT.

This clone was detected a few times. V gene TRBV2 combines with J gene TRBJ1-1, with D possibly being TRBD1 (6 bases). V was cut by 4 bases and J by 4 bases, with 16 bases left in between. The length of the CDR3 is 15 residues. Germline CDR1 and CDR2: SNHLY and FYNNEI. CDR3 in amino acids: CASSGLSGVGTEAFF. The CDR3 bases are TGTGCCAGCAGTGGCCTGTCAGGGGTGGGCACTGAAGCTTTCTTT.

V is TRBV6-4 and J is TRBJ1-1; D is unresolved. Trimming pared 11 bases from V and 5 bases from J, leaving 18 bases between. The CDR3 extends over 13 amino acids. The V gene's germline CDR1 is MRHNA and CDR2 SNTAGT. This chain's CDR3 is CARVPNPATEAFF. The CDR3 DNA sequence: TGTGCCCGCGTCCCGAATCCAGCGACTGAAGCTTTCTTT.